Sequencing of this T cell receptor beta chain was carried out in a study of blood T cell repertoires in COVID-19. About the research overall: Some COVID-19 samples were acute and others convalescent; all came from the United States, Italy and Spain. PBMCs, B-cell-depleted T cells, or T cells provided the cDNA or gDNA that made up the material.

In the original processing: Amplifying reference gene primers gave estimates of nucleated cell counts. Only in-frame clones appear in the TCRdb table, and some are missing; sequencing was by immunoSEQ multiplex PCR. V and J calls plus clone size are reproduced from that table; the DNA served to infer D and trimming. Of a few hundred thousand clones in the sample, roughly 88% were seen once. This CDR3 has 15 amino acids. V was pared by 5 bases and J by 3 bases, with 6 bases of the junction left unmatched. The V gene's germline CDR1 is SEHNR and CDR2 FQNEAQ (reference sequence). Enrolment of Seattle patients took place during active infection, and they were followed longitudinally.

Input material: peripheral blood. The sequence derives from a woman aged 25-40 years with COVID-19, enrolled during active disease. The genes are TRBV7-9 and TRBJ2-1; TRBD1 aligns across 8 bases. In nucleotides, the CDR3 is TGTGCCAGCAGCCCTCCGGGACAGGTCTACAATGAGCAGTTCTTC. Its translation is CASSPPGQVYNEQFF.